This TCR beta chain was sequenced in a study of cytotoxic CD8 clonotypes in ibrutinib-treated CLL. Study information: With a range of 6 to 36, the median treatment time before response samples were taken was approximately 11 months.

Assay: immunoSEQ multiplex PCR; the TCRdb copy retains only in-frame clones and omits some. The sample holds 150,000 to 200,000 clones, over 75% seen once. The V end was cut by 1 base, the J end by 7 bases, with 11 bases between. The CDR3 has 14 amino acids. From germline, CDR1 is SGHTA and CDR2 FQGNSA. TCR beta libraries used roughly 2.2 micrograms of genomic DNA from cryopreserved PBMCs. This TCR was sampled from a human donor with chronic lymphocytic leukemia. The J gene is TRBJ2-1, the V gene TRBV7-2; no clear D. Sequences were derived from PBMCs, sampled at disease progression, from a patient treated with ibrutinib. The CDR3 region is CASSLVSVANEQFF. The CDR3 DNA reads TGTGCCAGCAGCTTAGTATCCGTAGCTAATGAGCAGTTCTTC.